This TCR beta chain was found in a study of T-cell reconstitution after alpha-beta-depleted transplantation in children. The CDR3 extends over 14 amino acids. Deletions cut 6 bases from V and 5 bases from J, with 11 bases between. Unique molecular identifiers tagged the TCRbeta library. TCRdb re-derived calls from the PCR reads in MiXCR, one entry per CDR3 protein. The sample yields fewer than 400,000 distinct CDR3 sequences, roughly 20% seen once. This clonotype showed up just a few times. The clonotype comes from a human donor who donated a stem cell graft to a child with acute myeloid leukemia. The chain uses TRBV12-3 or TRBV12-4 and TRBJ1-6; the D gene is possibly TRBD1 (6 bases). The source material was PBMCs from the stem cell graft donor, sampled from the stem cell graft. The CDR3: CASSYGQNNSPLHF. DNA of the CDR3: TGTGCCAGCAGCTATGGACAGAATAATTCACCCCTCCACTTT.